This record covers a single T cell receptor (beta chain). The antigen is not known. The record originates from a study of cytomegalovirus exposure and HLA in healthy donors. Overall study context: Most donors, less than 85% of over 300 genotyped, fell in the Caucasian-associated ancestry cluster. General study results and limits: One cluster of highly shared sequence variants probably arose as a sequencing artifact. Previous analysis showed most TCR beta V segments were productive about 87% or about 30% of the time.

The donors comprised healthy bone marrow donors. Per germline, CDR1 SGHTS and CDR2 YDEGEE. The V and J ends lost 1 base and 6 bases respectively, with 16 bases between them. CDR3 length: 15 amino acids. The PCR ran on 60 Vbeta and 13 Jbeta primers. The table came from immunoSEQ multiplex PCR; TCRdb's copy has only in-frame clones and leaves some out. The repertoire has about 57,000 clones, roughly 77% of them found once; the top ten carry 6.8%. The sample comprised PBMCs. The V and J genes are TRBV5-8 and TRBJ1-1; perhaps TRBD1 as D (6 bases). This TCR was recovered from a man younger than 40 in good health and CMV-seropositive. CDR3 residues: CASSLYVGGAPEAFF. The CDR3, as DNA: TGTGCCAGCAGCTTGTATGTGGGGGGGGCCCCTGAAGCTTTCTTT.